The 2 T cell receptor beta chains given below trace back to one sample, sequenced in a study of T cells in Graves' hyperthyroidism and ophthalmopathy. RNA transcripts were the template for amplifying TCR beta CDR3 regions. Using the HTBI primer set, a first-round RT-PCR was run on the TCR CDR3. TCRdb ran MiXCR on the multiplex PCR reads and lists one entry per CDR3 protein. This sample has about 640,000 distinct CDR3 sequences, with approximately 14% found just once. What was sequenced was blood. The receptor set was obtained from a woman aged 45-59 years with Graves' ophthalmopathy.

Ten or more counts support this clonotype. This rearrangement joins TRBV5-1 to TRBJ1-3; D perhaps matches TRBD1 (6 bases). Trimming removed 0 bases at V and 1 base at J, with 14 bases between. CDR1 and CDR2 from the germline V gene are SGHRS and YFSETQ. The CDR3 extends over 17 amino acids. CDR3 sequence (DNA): TGCGCCAGCAGCTTGGATAACAGGGTCTCATCTGGAAACACCATATATTTT. Translating gives CASSLDNRVSSGNTIYF.

This clonotype came up many times. The chain carries TRBV7-3 and TRBJ2-3; 10 positions match TRBD2. CDR1 and CDR2 from the germline V gene are SGHTA and FQGTGA. The V gene end was trimmed by 1 base and the J gene end by 5 bases; junction bases not matched to a gene: 6. There are 16 residues in the CDR3. CDR3 bases: TGTGCCAGCAGCTTAAATCTAGCGGGAGTGGGAGATACGCAGTATTTT. Translation gives CASSLNLAGVGDTQYF.